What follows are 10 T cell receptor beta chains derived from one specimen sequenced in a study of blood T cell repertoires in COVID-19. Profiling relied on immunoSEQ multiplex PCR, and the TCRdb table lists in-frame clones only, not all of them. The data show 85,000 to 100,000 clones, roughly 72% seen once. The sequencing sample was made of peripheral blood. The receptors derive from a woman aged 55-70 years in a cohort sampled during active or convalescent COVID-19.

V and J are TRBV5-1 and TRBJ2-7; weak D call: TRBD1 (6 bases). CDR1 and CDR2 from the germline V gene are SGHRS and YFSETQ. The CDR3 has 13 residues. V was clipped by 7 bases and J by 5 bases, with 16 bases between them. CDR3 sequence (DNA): TGCGCCAGCCGTCGACAGGAAATCGACGAGCAGTACTTC. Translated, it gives CASRRQEIDEQYF.

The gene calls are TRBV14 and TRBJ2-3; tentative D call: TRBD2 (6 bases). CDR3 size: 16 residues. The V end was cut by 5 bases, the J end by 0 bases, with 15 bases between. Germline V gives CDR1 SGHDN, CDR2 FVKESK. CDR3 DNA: TGTGCCAGCAGCAACCGGCGGGGTGCTAGCACAGATACGCAGTATTTT. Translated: CASSNRRGASTDTQYF.

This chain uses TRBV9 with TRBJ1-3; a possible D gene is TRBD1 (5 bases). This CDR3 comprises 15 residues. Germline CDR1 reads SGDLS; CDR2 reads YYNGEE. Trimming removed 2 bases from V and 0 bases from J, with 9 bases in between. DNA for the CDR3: TGTGCCAGCAGCGTCCAGGGAACCTCTGGAAACACCATATATTTT. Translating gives CASSVQGTSGNTIYF. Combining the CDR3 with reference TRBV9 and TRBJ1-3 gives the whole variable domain DSGVTQTPKHLITATGQRVTLRCSPRSGDLSVYWYQQSLDQGLQFLIQYYNGEERAKGNILERFSAQQFPDLHSELNLSSLELGDSALYFCASSVQGTSGNTIYFGEGSWLTVV.

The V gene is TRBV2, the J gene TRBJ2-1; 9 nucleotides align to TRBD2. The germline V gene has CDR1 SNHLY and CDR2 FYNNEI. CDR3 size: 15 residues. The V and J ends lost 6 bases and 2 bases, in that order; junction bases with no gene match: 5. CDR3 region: CASRAGGGTYNEQFF. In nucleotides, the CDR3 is TGTGCCAGCAGGGCGGGAGGGGGGACCTACAATGAGCAGTTCTTC.

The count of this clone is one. The CDR3 region has the DNA TGTGCCAGCAGTCCGGAGACAGGGGCTCCCTATTTGGATAATTCACCCCTCCACTTT. Amino acid sequence: CASSPETGAPYLDNSPLHF. The chain joins TRBV5-6 to TRBJ1-6; 8 positions match TRBD1. The CDR3 has 19 residues. CDR1 SGHDT and CDR2 YYEEEE come from the germline V gene. The J segment lost 5 bases and the V segment lost 5 bases, leaving 18 bases of the junction unmatched.

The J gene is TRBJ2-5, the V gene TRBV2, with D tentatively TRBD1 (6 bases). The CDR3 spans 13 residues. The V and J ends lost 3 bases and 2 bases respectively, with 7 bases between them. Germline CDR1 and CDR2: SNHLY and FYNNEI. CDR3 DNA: TGTGCCAGCAGTGACGACAGGCAAGAGACCCAGTACTTC. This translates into CASSDDRQETQYF.

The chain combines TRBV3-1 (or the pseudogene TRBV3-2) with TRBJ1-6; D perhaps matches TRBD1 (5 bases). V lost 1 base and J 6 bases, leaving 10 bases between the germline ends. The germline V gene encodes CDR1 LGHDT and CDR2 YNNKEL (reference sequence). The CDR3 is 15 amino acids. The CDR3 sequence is CASSQVQGFNSPLHF. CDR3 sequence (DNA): TGTGCCAGCAGCCAAGTTCAGGGATTTAATTCACCCCTCCACTTT.

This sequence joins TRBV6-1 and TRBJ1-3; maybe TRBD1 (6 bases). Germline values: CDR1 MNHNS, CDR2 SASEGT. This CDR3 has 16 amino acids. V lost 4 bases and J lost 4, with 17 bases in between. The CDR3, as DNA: TGTGCCAGCAGTGGAACCTCTACAGGGTTAGGAAACACCATATATTTT. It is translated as CASSGTSTGLGNTIYF.

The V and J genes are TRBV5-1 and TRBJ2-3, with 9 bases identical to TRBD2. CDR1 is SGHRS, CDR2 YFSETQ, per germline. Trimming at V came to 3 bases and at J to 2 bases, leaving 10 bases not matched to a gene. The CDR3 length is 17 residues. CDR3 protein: CASSWGVQRGATDTQYF. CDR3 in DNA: TGCGCCAGCAGCTGGGGCGTTCAGCGGGGGGCCACAGATACGCAGTATTTT.

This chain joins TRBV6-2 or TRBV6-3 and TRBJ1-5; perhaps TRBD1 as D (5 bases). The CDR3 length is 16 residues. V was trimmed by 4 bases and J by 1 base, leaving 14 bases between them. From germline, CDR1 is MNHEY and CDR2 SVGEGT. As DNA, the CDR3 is TGTGCCAGCAGTTCGGGGACTTTCTTAAGCAATCAGCCCCAGCATTTT. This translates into CASSSGTFLSNQPQHF.